This T cell receptor (beta chain) was sequenced during a study of blood T cell repertoires in COVID-19. Generated by immunoSEQ multiplex PCR, the TCRdb table keeps only in-frame clones and is missing some. The sample contains a few hundred thousand clones, 85% to 90% of which appear only once. Specimen: peripheral blood. This TCR was sampled from a man between 18 and 35 years old with COVID-19, enrolled during active disease.

CDR3: CASRDRGVNTEAFF. The CDR3 nucleotides are TGTGCCAGCAGAGACAGGGGAGTAAACACTGAAGCTTTCTTT. The chain joins TRBV2 to TRBJ1-1; 8 nucleotides agree with TRBD1. This CDR3 has 14 residues. Trimming removed 6 bases from V and 2 bases from J; junction bases left unmatched: 5. Germline CDR1 is SNHLY and CDR2 is FYNNEI.